This T cell receptor (beta chain) was documented in a study of cytomegalovirus exposure and HLA in healthy donors. As for the study in general: Early release data held 85 million to 95 million unique TCRs from HLA-typed donors.

Trimming removed 7 bases at V and 5 bases at J, with 8 bases between. Germline lookup yields CDR1 MNHNS and CDR2 SASEGT. This CDR3 has 11 residues. The PCR made use of 60 Vbeta and 13 Jbeta primers. Profiling relied on immunoSEQ multiplex PCR, and the TCRdb table lists in-frame clones only, not all of them. The table includes about 160,000 clones, roughly 80% detected once. The clonotype was recovered from a middle-aged woman in good health and CMV-seronegative. Sequencing was done on a sample of PBMCs. V is TRBV6-1 and J is TRBJ2-5; D is uncertain. CDR3 sequence (DNA): TGTGCCAGCATAATCTTTGAGACCCAGTACTTC. This translates into CASIIFETQYF.